A selection of T cell receptor beta chains follows, all from one sample in a study of PD-L1 blockade in urothelial cancer. Assay: immunoSEQ multiplex PCR; the TCRdb copy retains only in-frame clones and omits some. The sample carries fewer than 40,000 clones, roughly 90% recorded once. Material: PBMCs, obtained around atezolizumab (anti-PD-L1) treatment. These TCRs come from a woman aged 60-70 years with urothelial cancer. CDR3s include the opening cysteine and the closing phenylalanine or tryptophan. D genes are given only for firm matches. Clone size is stated in some rows and not others, as once, few, many or a class when expanded.

d_call clone_size j_call v_call cdr3_aa cdr3_nt
TRBD1 . TRBJ2-3 TRBV11-3 CASSYEGASTDTQYF TGTGCCAGCAGCTACGAGGGGGCCAGCACAGATACGCAGTATTTT
. . TRBJ1-5 TRBV7-6 CASSFSRDQPQHF TGTGCCAGCAGCTTTAGCCGTGATCAGCCCCAGCATTTT
TRBD2 once TRBJ2-1 TRBV29-1 CSVSGLAGRSYNEQFF TGCAGCGTTTCCGGACTAGCGGGAAGAAGCTACAATGAGCAGTTCTTC
TRBD2 . TRBJ2-1 TRBV6-6 CATLGLAGYNEQFF TGTGCCACACTGGGACTAGCGGGATACAATGAGCAGTTCTTC
. . TRBJ1-2 TRBV28 CASSLEGMQAYGYTF TGTGCCAGCAGTTTAGAAGGCATGCAGGCCTATGGCTACACCTTC
. . TRBJ1-1 TRBV2 CASSVVRLNTEAFF TGTGCCAGCAGTGTGGTCAGGCTGAACACTGAAGCTTTCTTT
. . TRBJ1-1 TRBV18 CASSPTIADTEAFF TGTGCCAGCTCACCAACGATCGCGGACACTGAAGCTTTCTTT
. . TRBJ1-5 TRBV28 CASSLSSRGRDQPQHF TGTGCCAGCAGTTTATCAAGTAGGGGCCGGGATCAGCCCCAGCATTTT
TRBD2 . TRBJ2-7 TRBV25-1 CACTSGRYEQYF TGTGCCTGCACTAGCGGGAGGTACGAGCAGTACTTC
. . TRBJ2-3 TRBV7-3 CASSFLSTDTQYF TGTGCCAGCAGCTTCCTTAGCACAGATACGCAGTATTTT
. . TRBJ1-4 TRBV29-1 CSVEDYIQGREKLFF TGCAGCGTTGAAGATTATATACAGGGTAGGGAAAAACTGTTTTTT
. . TRBJ1-5 TRBV5-6 CASSLGANQPQHF TGTGCCAGCAGCTTGGGAGCGAATCAGCCCCAGCATTTT
TRBD1 . TRBJ1-1 TRBV6-5 CASSSINRGRTEAFF TGTGCCAGCAGTTCTATTAACAGGGGGCGGACTGAAGCTTTCTTT
TRBD1 . TRBJ1-3 TRBV7-9 CASSLGTGGRFSGNTIYF TGTGCCAGCAGCTTAGGGACAGGAGGAAGATTCTCTGGAAACACCATATATTTT
TRBD1 . TRBJ1-5 TRBV27 CASSSPRDSGYSNQPQHF TGTGCCAGCAGTTCCCCTCGGGACAGTGGCTACAGCAATCAGCCCCAGCATTTT
TRBD2 . TRBJ2-7 TRBV28 CASSFLGGRNSYEQYF TGTGCCAGCAGTTTTCTTGGCGGGAGGAACTCCTACGAGCAGTACTTC
. . TRBJ2-2 TRBV5-4 CASSLPNIPGELFF TGTGCCAGCAGCCTCCCTAATATTCCCGGGGAGCTGTTTTTT
TRBD2 . TRBJ2-3 TRBV29-1 CSVGARLAGGPSTQYF TGCAGCGTGGGGGCCCGACTAGCGGGAGGGCCCTCTACGCAGTATTTT
. . TRBJ2-1 TRBV28 CASSFDEQFF TGTGCCAGCAGTTTCGATGAGCAGTTCTTC
TRBD1 . TRBJ1-5 TRBV2 CASRGTGAGQPQHF TGTGCCAGCAGAGGGACAGGGGCTGGCCAGCCCCAGCATTTT
. . TRBJ1-1 TRBV10-3 CAISGMTAQNTEAFF TGTGCCATCAGTGGGATGACAGCTCAGAACACTGAAGCTTTCTTT
TRBD2 once TRBJ2-5 TRBV4-1 CASSQVGLAGTQYF TGCGCCAGCAGCCAAGTGGGACTAGCGGGGACCCAGTACTTC
. . TRBJ1-3 TRBV18 CASGGSGSGNTIYF TGTGCCAGCGGGGGCAGCGGCTCTGGAAACACCATATATTTT
. . TRBJ1-4 TRBV21-1 CASSKRHYPLEKLFF TGTGCCAGCAGCAAACGTCACTACCCCCTCGAAAAACTGTTTTTT
TRBD2 . TRBJ2-3 TRBV7-8 CASSPGTRTLTDTQYF TGTGCCAGCAGCCCCGGGACTAGGACCCTCACAGATACGCAGTATTTT
TRBD2 . TRBJ2-1 TRBV4-2 CASSQVASGTMKQFF TGTGCCAGCAGCCAAGTGGCTAGCGGTACAATGAAGCAGTTCTTC
. . TRBJ2-5 TRBV4-1 CASSQDKGPARGRTQYF TGCGCCAGCAGCCAAGATAAAGGTCCAGCGCGCGGCCGGACCCAGTACTTC
. . TRBJ2-2 TRBV6-1 CATRTLRLEGELFF TGTGCCACCAGAACCCTTCGACTGGAAGGGGAGCTGTTTTTT
. . TRBJ1-5 TRBV28 CASSFGKRGNQPQHF TGTGCCAGCAGTTTTGGGAAGCGAGGGAATCAGCCCCAGCATTTT
. . TRBJ2-5 TRBV6-5 CASSYGGDKYQETQYF TGTGCCAGCAGTTACGGAGGAGACAAGTACCAAGAGACCCAGTACTTC
. . TRBJ1-1 TRBV29-1 CSVERQLNTEAFF TGCAGCGTTGAACGACAGCTGAACACTGAAGCTTTCTTT
. . TRBJ2-1 TRBV4-1 CASSRLERAYNEQFF TGCGCCAGCAGCCGCCTGGAGAGGGCCTACAATGAGCAGTTCTTC
. once TRBJ2-5 TRBV29-1 CSVAPGNGGTQYF TGCAGCGTTGCTCCGGGGAACGGCGGGACCCAGTACTTC
. once TRBJ2-1 TRBV19 CASSMGINEQFF TGTGCCAGTAGTATGGGCATCAATGAGCAGTTCTTC
. . TRBJ1-1 TRBV5-5 CASSLGASSMNTEAFF TGTGCCAGCAGCTTAGGGGCCAGTTCGATGAACACTGAAGCTTTCTTT
TRBD2 . TRBJ2-3 TRBV7-6 CASSLGTSGRALTDTQYF TGTGCCAGCAGCTTAGGTACTAGCGGGAGGGCCCTCACAGATACGCAGTATTTT
. . TRBJ2-3 TRBV9 CASSADRGAGDKDTQYF TGTGCCAGCAGCGCCGACCGGGGGGCGGGAGATAAAGATACGCAGTATTTT
. . TRBJ1-4 TRBV19 CASSPTVIEKLFF TGTGCCAGTAGTCCAACGGTGATAGAAAAACTGTTTTTT
TRBD2 . TRBJ2-3 TRBV14 CASSQGFSLAGGYTDTQYF TGTGCCAGCAGCCAAGGATTCTCGTTAGCGGGAGGATACACAGATACGCAGTATTTT
. . TRBJ1-2 TRBV7-2 CASSSKTLIYGYTF TGTGCCAGCAGCTCAAAGACATTGATCTATGGCTACACCTTC
. . TRBJ1-1 TRBV27 CASSLDASTGLNTEAFF TGTGCCAGCAGTTTAGATGCCTCCACAGGGCTCAACACTGAAGCTTTCTTT
TRBD1 . TRBJ2-7 TRBV6-5 CATGDRGDEQYF TGTGCCACCGGGGACAGGGGTGACGAGCAGTACTTC
. . TRBJ1-1 TRBV7-9 CASSLAGANTEAFF TGTGCCAGCAGCTTAGCTGGAGCTAACACTGAAGCTTTCTTT
. . TRBJ2-1 TRBV5-1 CASSRVLAGNEQFF TGCGCCAGCAGCCGGGTACTAGCAGGGAATGAGCAGTTCTTC
. . TRBJ2-5 TRBV6-5 CASTNPSGPRTQYF TGTGCCAGCACCAACCCGTCAGGTCCGCGGACCCAGTACTTC